These 11 T cell receptor beta chains originate from one sample sequenced in a study of T cell responses to AZD1222 COVID-19 vaccine. Assay used: immunoSEQ multiplex PCR; TCRdb lists only in-frame clones, some missing. This sample has more than 70,000 clones, with over 75% found just once. The sequencing here drew on peripheral blood, taken on day 0 of MenACWY control vaccination. These receptors all stem from an adult in good health.

CDR3: CASSQGASGGLGDTQYF. The DNA for the CDR3 is TGCGCCAGCAGCCAGGGAGCTAGCGGGGGGTTGGGGGATACGCAGTATTTT. The genes are TRBV4-3 and TRBJ2-3; 11 nucleotides line up with TRBD2. The CDR3 runs to 17 residues. V lost 3 bases and J lost 6; bases outside the gene matches: 11. CDR1 and CDR2 (germline): LGHNA, YSLEER.

This chain uses TRBV6-5 with TRBJ2-1; weak D call: TRBD2 (5 bases). Germline V gives CDR1 MNHEY, CDR2 SVGAGI. Trimming cost V 2 bases and J 12 bases, with 14 bases left between them. This CDR3 contains 13 residues. CDR3 sequence: CASSYPQTIGQFF. In nucleotides, the CDR3 is TGTGCCAGCAGTTACCCTCAGACTATCGGGCAGTTCTTC.

The J gene is TRBJ1-2, the V gene TRBV3-1 (or the pseudogene TRBV3-2); D is unclear. The V end was cut by 1 base, the J end by 5 bases, with 8 bases between. Germline V lookup: CDR1 LGHDT, CDR2 YNNKEL (reference sequence). The CDR3 has 13 residues. CDR3 protein: CASSQVAQYGYTF. Here the CDR3 DNA reads TGTGCCAGCAGCCAAGTAGCCCAGTATGGCTACACCTTC.

Here the CDR3 reads CASSQVVGANYTF. The CDR3 DNA sequence: TGTGCCAGCAGCCAGGTGGTTGGGGCGAACTACACCTTC. The chain carries TRBV3-1 (or the pseudogene TRBV3-2) and TRBJ1-2; possibly TRBD1 for D (5 bases). The germline V gene has CDR1 LGHDT and CDR2 YNNKEL (reference sequence). The CDR3 covers 13 residues. With 3 bases removed from V and 10 bases from J, the gap between germline ends came to 15 bases.

The chain carries TRBV7-9 and TRBJ1-5; D is uncertain. Germline loops: CDR1 SEHNR, CDR2 FQNEAQ (reference sequence). The CDR3 length is 12 residues. Trimming left V 5 bases short and J 8 bases short, with 10 bases between. Here the CDR3 reads CASSLLNEPQHF. The CDR3 nucleotides are TGTGCCAGCAGCCTCCTTAACGAGCCCCAGCATTTT.

V is TRBV9 and J is TRBJ2-1, with 16 bases that match TRBD2. Germline CDR1 and CDR2: SGDLS and YYNGEE. The V gene end was trimmed by 3 bases and the J gene end by 7 bases; junction bases not matched to a gene: 4. The CDR3 runs 16 residues. CDR3 sequence (DNA): TGTGCCAGCAGCGCCGGGACTAGCGGGGGGGCAAATGAGCAGTTCTTC. Translating it yields CASSAGTSGGANEQFF.

The gene calls are TRBV7-9 and TRBJ1-1; no clear D gene. Between the trimmed V and J ends, which lost 2 bases and 0 bases, there was a span of 7 bases. Germline V gene lookup returns CDR1 SEHNR and CDR2 FQNEAQ (reference sequence). The CDR3 has 14 residues. The CDR3 loop reads CASSLRGMNTEAFF. As DNA, the CDR3 is TGTGCCAGCAGCTTAAGAGGGATGAACACTGAAGCTTTCTTT.

The V call is TRBV5-6, the J call TRBJ2-7; unclear D gene. Trimming stripped 2 bases from V and 4 bases from J, with 7 bases between. CDR1 is SGHDT, CDR2 YYEEEE, per germline. CDR3 length: 12 amino acids. The CDR3 DNA sequence: TGTGCCAGCAGCTTTGGGCCTTACGAGCAGTACTTC. Residues: CASSFGPYEQYF.

This sequence joins TRBV14 and TRBJ2-5; 8 nucleotides match TRBD2. Germline values: CDR1 SGHDN, CDR2 FVKESK. The CDR3 runs 16 residues. J lost 4 bases, V lost 4 bases, and 11 bases had no gene match. The CDR3 DNA follows: TGTGCCAGCAGCCCTTGGACTAGCACGTTTGGAGAGACCCAGTACTTC. Amino acids: CASSPWTSTFGETQYF. Variable domain in full (rest from reference TRBV14 and TRBJ2-5): EAGVTQFPSHSVIEKGQTVTLRCDPISGHDNLYWYRRVMGKEIKFLLHFVKESKQDESGMPNNRFLAERTGGTYSTLKVQPAELEDSGVYFCASSPWTSTFGETQYFGPGTRLLVL.

The rearrangement uses TRBV24-1 and TRBJ1-2; TRBD1 matches at 7 bases. CDR1 is KGHDR and CDR2 is SFDVKD in the germline V gene. The CDR3 consists of 15 residues. V lost 1 base to trimming and J lost 2 bases; unmatched junction nucleotides: 3. CDR3 coding DNA: TGTGCCACCAGTGATTTCATACAGGGGAACTATGGCTACACCTTC. It specifies CATSDFIQGNYGYTF.

The chain employs TRBV3-1 (or the pseudogene TRBV3-2) and TRBJ1-5; D might be TRBD1 (5 bases). The CDR3 has 13 residues. Germline CDR1 reads LGHDT; CDR2 reads YNNKEL (reference sequence). Trimming pared 5 bases from V and 12 bases from J, leaving 17 bases between. CDR3 residues: CASSDTRQGLQHF. Written as DNA, the CDR3 is TGTGCCAGCAGCGACACGCGCCAGGGACTCCAGCATTTT.